The text below deals with one T cell receptor beta chain. Antigen specificity is unknown. The germline CDR1 and CDR2 sequences are SEHNR and FQNEAQ (reference sequence). V lost 5 bases to trimming and J lost 4 bases, with 17 bases between them. The CDR3 length is 16 residues. This sample is part of a study of shared clonotypes between healthy human individuals. Overall study context: A couple of female and three male donors aged 18 to 49 were enrolled. Regarding the study as a whole: Genetic and exposure-history diversity was limited by the few donors. The study sampled only blood, and tissue repertoires likely differ.

Here immunoSEQ multiplex PCR was the method, and the copy in TCRdb shows in-frame clones only, minus some. The table records roughly 600,000 clones, roughly 98% of them present only once. As defined, naive CD8 cells were CD45RO-negative and positively selected for CCR7, with terminally differentiated effector memory CD45RA+ cells excluded. The sample taken for sequencing was naive CD8+ T cells sorted from blood. This sequence joins TRBV7-9 and TRBJ1-4, with a tentative D call TRBD1 (6 bases). This TCR was sampled from a young man in good health. The CDR3 DNA follows: TGTGCCAGCAGCCAAGCGGCACAGGGAATTAATGAAAAACTGTTTTTT. Amino acid sequence: CASSQAAQGINEKLFF.